The 11 T cell receptor beta chains reported below all come from one sample, sequenced in a study of T cell responses to AZD1222 COVID-19 vaccine. Data came from immunoSEQ multiplex PCR; TCRdb stores just in-frame clones and leaves some out. The sample records approximately 200,000 clones, almost 95% being singletons. Sequenced material: peripheral blood, taken on day 0 of AZD1222 vaccination. The receptors originated from an adult in good health.

This clone appeared once. This sequence joins TRBV6-5 and TRBJ1-3; weak D call: TRBD1 (5 bases). The CDR3 loop spans 14 amino acids. CDR1 is MNHEY, CDR2 SVGAGI, per germline. V was clipped by 4 bases and J by 2 bases, with 9 bases between them. The chain's CDR3 is CASSSGHPGNTIYF. In DNA, the CDR3 is TGTGCCAGCAGTTCCGGACACCCTGGAAACACCATATATTTT.

The V gene is TRBV15, the J gene TRBJ1-5; 7 positions agree with TRBD1. The V gene end was trimmed by 5 bases and the J gene end by 1 base; junction bases not matched to a gene: 2. Germline lookup yields CDR1 LNHNV and CDR2 YYDKDF (reference sequence). The CDR3 has 14 amino acids. The CDR3: CATSDRVSNQPQHF. CDR3 nucleotide sequence: TGTGCCACCAGCGACAGGGTGAGCAATCAGCCCCAGCATTTT.

This clone appeared once. The chain employs TRBV5-1 and TRBJ1-1, with no clear D. The CDR3 is 13 amino acids. With 3 bases removed from V and 1 base from J, the gap between germline ends came to 7 bases. CDR1 and CDR2 from the germline V gene are SGHRS and YFSETQ. The CDR3 nucleotides are TGCGCCAGCAGCTCGCAGGAGAACACTGAAGCTTTCTTT. It specifies CASSSQENTEAFF.

The chain recombines TRBV15 with TRBJ1-2; 8 bases agree with TRBD1. After removal of 1 base from V and 3 bases from J, the junction contained 4 bases not matched to a gene. The CDR3 sequence is 15 residues long. CDR1 and CDR2 (germline): LNHNV, YYDKDF (reference sequence). The CDR3 loop is CATSRARTGHYGYTF. Here the CDR3 DNA reads TGTGCCACCAGCAGAGCCCGGACAGGGCACTATGGCTACACCTTC.

The chain uses TRBV13 and TRBJ1-1; 10 bases map to TRBD1. The CDR3 runs 15 residues. V trimming: 1 base; J trimming: 7 bases; junction bases outside the gene matches: 6. CDR1 PRHDT and CDR2 FYEKMQ come from the germline V gene (reference sequence). In nucleotides, the CDR3 is TGTGCCAGCAGCTTAGCCCCGGGACAGGGGAGTGAAGCTTTCTTT. This encodes CASSLAPGQGSEAFF.

This clone was seen only once. V is TRBV19 and J is TRBJ2-7, with 9 bases aligning to TRBD1. The CDR3 is 14 amino acids. CDR1 is LNHDA and CDR2 is SQIVND in the germline V gene (reference sequence). The junction had 5 bases not matched to a gene; V was cut back by 4 bases and J by 4 bases. This CDR3 is CASSTGTGSYEQYF. As DNA, the CDR3 is TGTGCCAGTAGTACCGGGACAGGGAGTTACGAGCAGTACTTC.

J is TRBJ1-5 and V is TRBV28; 10 bases are a match to TRBD1. Germline CDR1 reads MDHEN; CDR2 reads SYDVKM. The V segment lost 6 bases and the J segment 7 bases; nucleotides outside the gene matches: 12. The CDR3 contains 16 residues. In DNA, the CDR3 is TGTGCCAGCAGCCCCACTATCGGACAGGGGGACCAGCCCCAGCATTTT. This translates into CASSPTIGQGDQPQHF.

The rearrangement links TRBV9 to TRBJ2-1, with TRBD2 identical over 10 bases. This CDR3 region has 15 residues. CDR1 is SGDLS, CDR2 YYNGEE, per germline. Losses at the gene ends were 0 bases for V and 8 bases for J; bases not matched to a gene: 5. Written as DNA, the CDR3 is TGTGCCAGCAGCGTAGGGCTAGCGGGAGTGTATGAGCAGTTCTTC. Protein sequence: CASSVGLAGVYEQFF.

This chain connects TRBV28 to TRBJ1-2; 7 bases are a match to TRBD1. The V and J ends lost 6 bases and 4 bases, in that order; junction bases with no gene match: 8. Germline assignment: CDR1 MDHEN and CDR2 SYDVKM. The CDR3 contains 14 residues. CDR3 sequence: CASSSRDRGYGYTF. CDR3 nucleotide sequence: TGTGCCAGCAGCTCACGGGACAGAGGCTATGGCTACACCTTC.

The sample holds one count of this clone. The chain is built from TRBV19 and TRBJ1-1, with TRBD1 matching 7 bases. Per germline, CDR1 LNHDA and CDR2 SQIVND (reference sequence). The CDR3 sequence is 19 residues long. After removal of 5 bases from V and 0 bases from J, the junction contained 18 bases not matched to a gene. In DNA, the CDR3 is TGTGCCAGTAGTGCTGGGACAGTTCGAGAGGGGCGGCTGAACACTGAAGCTTTCTTT. This translates into CASSAGTVREGRLNTEAFF.

The chain has TRBV4-1 and TRBJ1-5; no firm D call. The CDR3 length is 17 residues. Trimming removed 1 base at V and 6 bases at J, with 19 bases between. The V gene's germline CDR1 is MGHRA and CDR2 YSYEKL. The CDR3 nucleotides read TGCGCCAGCAGCCAAGGCCTGATGGGAGGGCCAGGTCAGCCCCAGCATTTT. Translating it yields CASSQGLMGGPGQPQHF.